The present TCR beta chain was sequenced within a study of Graves' ophthalmopathy and Graves' hyperthyroidism. Study-level background: Being free of ophthalmopathy for 18 months of follow-up defined stable hyperthyroidism.

Findings of the study overall: Detected in blood as well were most expanded thyroid clonotypes with frequency above 0.001. At approximately 70% sensitivity and about 72% specificity, the model predicted progression of the ophthalmopathy.

Diagnosis was based on clinical symptoms, serum thyroxine, TRAb, thyroid ultrasound and orbital computed tomography. Scientists amplified the TCR beta CDR3 regions from RNA transcripts. After a first-round RT-PCR with HTBI primers, a second-round multiplex PCR was run. TCRdb redid the calling of the multiplex PCR reads with MiXCR, one entry per CDR3 protein. Of roughly 1.1 million distinct CDR3 sequences listed, 36% are singletons. This clonotype appeared once. Its antigen is not identified. CDR1 DFQATT and CDR2 SNEGSKA come from the germline V gene (reference sequence). With V trimmed by 3 bases and J by 1 base, 10 bases remained unmatched. The CDR3 is 16 residues long.

The sample comprised peripheral blood or thyroid tissue (not recorded which). The receptor comes from an adult man with Graves' hyperthyroidism. The chain employs TRBV20-1 and TRBJ1-1; 8 bases align to TRBD1. The CDR3 DNA sequence: TGCAGTGCTAGGGCCCAGAGGGGACAGGCGAACACTGAAGCTTTCTTT. It specifies CSARAQRGQANTEAFF.